The 25 T cell receptor beta chains in this list originate from one sample, sequenced in a study of shared clonotypes between healthy human individuals. The repertoire was sequenced with immunoSEQ multiplex PCR; TCRdb's copy has only in-frame clones and lacks some. The repertoire has 2 million to 2.5 million clones, just under 95% of them found once; the top ten carry 0.37%. Source material: naive CD4+ T cells from PBMCs. Subset defined: CD45RA+ positively selected. These receptors came from a young man in good health. Some clones in this sample may be carry-over from other donors' samples.

The genes are TRBV11-2 and TRBJ1-1; D is undetermined. Germline V lookup: CDR1 SGHAT, CDR2 FQNNGV. The CDR3 contains 13 residues. Trimming cost V 4 bases and J 5 bases, with 11 bases left between them. The CDR3 sequence: CASSSLRRTEAFF. For the CDR3, the DNA is TGTGCCAGCAGCTCATTACGTAGGACTGAAGCTTTCTTT.

The V gene is TRBV5-1, the J gene TRBJ2-7; D ambiguous. This CDR3 is 15 amino acids long. The germline V gene has CDR1 SGHRS and CDR2 YFSETQ. Trimming stripped 4 bases from V and 6 bases from J, with 20 bases between. CDR3 protein: CASSMDHLKLSEQYF. The CDR3 DNA follows: TGCGCCAGCAGCATGGACCATCTGAAATTATCCGAGCAGTACTTC.

The J gene is TRBJ2-3, the V gene TRBV28, with 12 bases aligning to TRBD2. The germline V gene has CDR1 MDHEN and CDR2 SYDVKM. J was trimmed by 8 bases and V by 4 bases; bases with no gene match: 7. The length of the CDR3 is 15 residues. CDR3 nucleotides: TGTGCCAGCAGTTCACCTAGCGGGAGGGTTGGTACGCAGTATTTT. Residues: CASSSPSGRVGTQYF.

The chain is built from TRBV5-1 and TRBJ2-2, with D unclear. Germline CDR1 reads SGHRS; CDR2 reads YFSETQ. Deletions cut 3 bases from V and 5 bases from J, with 2 bases between. There are 11 residues in the CDR3. CDR3 bases: TGCGCCAGCAGCTATACCGGGGAGCTGTTTTTT. It translates to CASSYTGELFF.

The chain has TRBV6-7 and TRBJ2-7; either TRBD1 or TRBD2 may supply D (5 bases each). TRBV6-7 carries the ORF label, with uncertain function. Trimming stripped 4 bases from V and 0 bases from J, with 25 bases between. CDR3 length: 19 residues. The CDR3 protein is CASSFRDANRDRDSYEQYF. CDR3 DNA: TGTGCCAGCAGTTTTCGGGACGCCAACCGGGACCGGGACTCCTACGAGCAGTACTTC.

The chain couples TRBV6-5 to TRBJ2-2, with 7 bases identical to TRBD1. Per the germline V gene, CDR1 is MNHEY and CDR2 is SVGAGI. V lost 6 bases to trimming and J lost 5 bases; unmatched junction nucleotides: 6. The CDR3 runs to 14 residues. CDR3 sequence (DNA): TGTGCCAGCAGCCGGGACAGAGCGACCGGGGAGCTGTTTTTT. Protein: CASSRDRATGELFF.

The J gene is TRBJ2-3, the V gene TRBV15; tentative D call: TRBD1 (5 bases). This CDR3 is 17 amino acids long. Trimming cost V 0 bases and J 3 bases, with 16 bases left between them. CDR1 is LNHNV, CDR2 YYDKDF, per germline (reference sequence). Here the CDR3 reads CATSRDLAGMRTDTQYF. The CDR3 nucleotides are TGTGCCACCAGCAGAGATTTGGCAGGGATGAGAACAGATACGCAGTATTTT.

The chain couples TRBV28 to TRBJ2-3; D tentatively reads TRBD1 or TRBD2 (5 bases each). The V end lost 2 bases, the J end lost 1 base, and 10 bases lay between the germline ends. Germline V lookup: CDR1 MDHEN, CDR2 SYDVKM. The CDR3 length is 15 residues. CDR3: CASSLLGGGTDTQYF. Here the CDR3 DNA reads TGTGCCAGCAGTTTACTTGGGGGTGGCACAGATACGCAGTATTTT.

The J gene is TRBJ2-7, the V gene TRBV11-1; D might be TRBD1 or TRBD2, each matching 5 bases. Germline V gene sequence: CDR1 SGHAT, CDR2 FQDESV (reference sequence). The V end was cut by 5 bases, the J end by 7 bases, with 24 bases between. This CDR3 region has 16 residues. CDR3 amino acids: CASSPVKSREFVEQYF. CDR3 coding DNA: TGTGCCAGCAGCCCGGTGAAAAGCAGGGAGTTTGTGGAGCAGTACTTC.

Notes on this clone: Other DNA sequences in the sample encode the same CDR3. The V call is TRBV14, the J call TRBJ1-1; D unresolved. The CDR3 runs 13 residues. V dropped 0 bases and J dropped 4 bases, with 6 bases sitting between them. Germline V CDR1 and CDR2: SGHDN, FVKESK. The CDR3 DNA reads TGTGCCAGCAGCCAAGATCGGCGCACTGAAGCTTTCTTT. This translates into CASSQDRRTEAFF.

CDR3 region: CASGPTRYNEQFF. As DNA, the CDR3 is TGTGCCAGCGGACCGACACGTTACAATGAGCAGTTCTTC. This chain connects TRBV27 to TRBJ2-1; D not certain. This CDR3 comprises 13 residues. V was clipped by 8 bases and J by 4 bases, with 12 bases between them. Looked up from germline, CDR1 is MNHEY and CDR2 is SMNVEV (reference sequence).

The chain carries TRBV5-1 and TRBJ2-1, with D perhaps TRBD2 (5 bases). In germline, CDR1 is SGHRS, CDR2 YFSETQ. The length of the CDR3 is 16 residues. V was pared by 5 bases and J by 0 bases, with 15 bases between. Written as DNA, the CDR3 is TGCGCCAGCAGTTTTGGAGGATCGAGCTCCTACAATGAGCAGTTCTTC. Its translation is CASSFGGSSSYNEQFF.

J is TRBJ1-5 and V is TRBV4-2; perhaps TRBD1 as D (6 bases). The ends were cut back, 4 bases at V and 1 base at J, with 14 bases in the middle. This CDR3 is built from 16 residues. Germline assignment: CDR1 LGHNA and CDR2 YNFKEQ. The CDR3, as DNA: TGTGCCAGCAGCCCGGGAGGGGGTGGAAGCAATCAGCCCCAGCATTTT. This gives the protein CASSPGGGGSNQPQHF.

This clone appeared a single time. The chain employs TRBV7-8 and TRBJ2-6; D ambiguous. Germline V lookup: CDR1 SGHVS, CDR2 FQNEAQ. The CDR3 sequence is 15 residues long. Trimming pared 2 bases from V and 2 bases from J, leaving 7 bases between. The CDR3 bases are TGTGCCAGCAGCTTAACCGTTACTGGGGCCAACGTCCTGACTTTC. Translated: CASSLTVTGANVLTF.

V and J are TRBV4-1 and TRBJ1-2; a possible D gene is TRBD1 (5 bases). This CDR3 has 15 residues. Between the trimmed V and J ends, which lost 1 base and 4 bases, there was a span of 13 bases. Germline V gene data show CDR1 as MGHRA and CDR2 as YSYEKL. The CDR3, as DNA: TGCGCCAGCAGCCAAGGGGGAGGGGAGCGCTATGGCTACACCTTC. Translated, it gives CASSQGGGERYGYTF.

V gene TRBV9 combines with J gene TRBJ2-5, with 8 bases that match TRBD1. This CDR3 is 15 amino acids long. With 0 bases clipped from V and 5 bases from J, the junction kept 6 bases outside the gene matches. Germline CDR1 SGDLS, CDR2 YYNGEE. In DNA, the CDR3 is TGTGCCAGCAGCGTAGGACAGGGGAGAGGGGAGACCCAGTACTTC. The encoded protein is CASSVGQGRGETQYF.

The chain couples TRBV27 to TRBJ2-3, with TRBD2 matching 11 bases. CDR3 length: 14 amino acids. Trimming took 8 bases from V and 6 from J; bases not matched to a gene: 7. Germline V CDR1 and CDR2: MNHEY, SMNVEV (reference sequence). CDR3 in DNA: TGTGCCAGCGCCCTTAGCGGGAGGGGGGATACGCAGTATTTT. It yields the protein CASALSGRGDTQYF.

CDR3 in DNA: TGTGCCAGCTCCCGTTTGGGCACTGAAGCTTTCTTT. Encoded protein: CASSRLGTEAFF. The V gene is TRBV18, the J gene TRBJ1-1; no definite D call. Germline loops: CDR1 KGHSH, CDR2 LQKENI. The CDR3 runs to 12 residues. Trimming pared 6 bases from V and 4 bases from J, leaving 9 bases between.

CDR3 bases: TGTGCCAGCAGTTATTCCGGGACAGGGATCTACAATGAGCAGTTCTTC. Translation: CASSYSGTGIYNEQFF. The rearrangement uses TRBV6-5 and TRBJ2-1; TRBD1 matches 9 bases. CDR1 MNHEY and CDR2 SVGAGI come from the germline V gene. The V gene end was trimmed by 3 bases and the J gene end by 3 bases; junction bases not matched to a gene: 6. The CDR3 runs to 16 residues.

Only one count was recorded for this clone. The genes are TRBV4-1 and TRBJ2-7; 7 positions agree with TRBD2. The CDR3 has 16 amino acids. Germline CDR1 is MGHRA and CDR2 is YSYEKL. Germline trimming cut 0 bases from V and 6 bases from J; bases unmatched to any gene: 11. CDR3 DNA: TGCGCCAGCAGCCAAGATCCTCGCGGGAGTCAAAGCGAGCAGTACTTC. Amino acid sequence: CASSQDPRGSQSEQYF.

V is TRBV5-6 and J is TRBJ2-7; D gene unclear. The V and J ends lost 0 bases and 6 bases respectively, with 13 bases between them. From germline, CDR1 is SGHDT and CDR2 YYEEEE. The CDR3 loop spans 14 amino acids. Here the CDR3 DNA reads TGTGCCAGCAGCTTGGCCAGCGTGGGTCGCGAGCAGTACTTC. Translated: CASSLASVGREQYF.

V and J are TRBV19 and TRBJ1-1; a weak D match, TRBD1 (5 bases). Germline V CDR1 and CDR2: LNHDA, SQIVND (reference sequence). There are 15 residues in the CDR3. V was pared by 0 bases and J by 6 bases, with 14 bases between. CDR3 sequence reads: CASSIDPTARAEAFF. The CDR3 DNA follows: TGTGCCAGTAGTATAGATCCGACAGCTCGCGCTGAAGCTTTCTTT.

CDR3 region: CASSDTAGGARSYEQYF. CDR3 DNA sequence: TGTGCCAGCAGTGATACAGCCGGTGGGGCCCGCTCCTACGAGCAGTACTTC. The genes are TRBV28 and TRBJ2-7; possibly TRBD1 for D (5 bases). This CDR3 region has 17 residues. Germline assignment: CDR1 MDHEN and CDR2 SYDVKM. The V end lost 5 bases, the J end lost 0 bases, and 20 bases lay between the germline ends.

The V call is TRBV28, the J call TRBJ1-5; D may be TRBD1 (5 bases). Germline V gene sequence: CDR1 MDHEN, CDR2 SYDVKM. The CDR3 has 15 residues. Trimming took 7 bases from V and 0 from J, leaving 13 bases between them. The CDR3 region is CASIAGGNSNQPQHF. CDR3 DNA: TGTGCCAGCATAGCCGGGGGGAATAGCAATCAGCCCCAGCATTTT.

The V call is TRBV15, the J call TRBJ1-5; the D gene is possibly TRBD1 (6 bases). The CDR3 loop spans 16 amino acids. The V and J ends lost 3 bases and 3 bases respectively, with 15 bases between them. CDR1 and CDR2 from the germline V gene are LNHNV and YYDKDF (reference sequence). CDR3 nucleotides: TGTGCCACCAGCAGGGGGGGGGCGAACGTCAATCAGCCCCAGCATTTT. Its protein is CATSRGGANVNQPQHF.